Listed below are T cell receptor beta chains from one sample, sequenced in a study of control samples from healthy donors and cancer patients. Sequencing was performed with immunoSEQ multiplex PCR; in TCRdb, only in-frame clones are kept and a portion is missing. The repertoire consists of fewer than 200,000 clones, with 88% occurring once and the leading ten covering 4.5% to 6%. The sample comprised blood. These TCRs come from a woman in her twenties or thirties in good health. Each CDR3 is given with its conserved first and last residue. Each record gives: J gene, CDR3 length, V gene, CDR3 protein.

>TRBJ2-1|14|TRBV27
CASSFRGTYNEQFF
>TRBJ1-2|15|TRBV3-1/TRBV3-2
CASSQVTGGIGGYTF
>TRBJ1-6|13|TRBV7-2
CASSLGGVSPLHF
>TRBJ2-2|16|TRBV3-1/TRBV3-2
CASSQPWTGSNGELFF
>TRBJ2-1|15|TRBV7-9
CASSWTSGKVHEQFF
>TRBJ2-3|16|TRBV19
CASGRLLGQGADTQYF
>TRBJ2-1|13|TRBV5-4
CASSFVSRLADLF
>TRBJ1-5|13|TRBV10-3
CPFSRDRHQPQHF
>TRBJ1-2|15|TRBV11-2
CASSRSGTGSYGYTF
>TRBJ1-3|17|TRBV9
CASSPRRDRGPGNTIYF
>TRBJ2-3|14|TRBV6-4
CASSASGSTDTQYF
>TRBJ1-5|13|TRBV27
CASSFLGNQPQHF
>TRBJ2-5|13|TRBV12-3/TRBV12-4
CASRYTGLETQYF
>TRBJ2-3|16|TRBV15
CATSREIAGGTDTQYF
>TRBJ2-2|16|TRBV19
CASTTLWGGHTGELFF
>TRBJ1-5|14|TRBV5-1
CASSLEGGGWPQHF
>TRBJ2-3|14|TRBV19
CASGRTGDTDTQYF
>TRBJ2-1|14|TRBV19
CASSEADRYNEQFF
>TRBJ2-1|18|TRBV4-1
CASSQLIIDRYFGNEQFF
>TRBJ1-2|13|TRBV7-9
CASSLAGTESYTF
>TRBJ1-4|14|TRBV6-5
CASSLTGRDEKLFF
>TRBJ2-3|17|TRBV10-3
CAISKTLTGTSTDTQYF
>TRBJ1-2|14|TRBV6-5
CASSWGTSNYGYTF
>TRBJ2-1|13|TRBV7-9
CASSREGHREQFF
>TRBJ2-3|13|TRBV24-1
CATTGTSTDTQYF
>TRBJ2-7|17|TRBV5-1
CASSPYPSGRESYEQYF
>TRBJ1-2|15|TRBV7-9
CASSLPGVPDYGYTF
>TRBJ1-1|17|TRBV5-6
CASSLRAGARMNTEAFF
>TRBJ2-1|13|TRBV7-2
CASSGTGLGEQFF
>TRBJ2-3|15|TRBV24-1
CATSDLGQGTDTQYF
>TRBJ2-5|14|TRBV19
CASSFQRGQETQYF
>TRBJ2-7|16|TRBV28
CASSLRSGSFNYEQYF
>TRBJ1-5|11|TRBV4-1
CASSQGGPQHF
>TRBJ1-2|14|TRBV5-4
CASSQPTGIYGYTF
>TRBJ1-1|11|TRBV12-3/TRBV12-4
CASSLGTEAFF
>TRBJ2-7|15|TRBV3-1/TRBV3-2
CASSQEQGGLGEQYF
>TRBJ2-5|15|TRBV5-1
CASSPPLVGGETQYF
>TRBJ1-2|13|TRBV14
CASSLTGSGGYTF
>TRBJ2-7|13|TRBV5-8
CASSPIGGYEQYF
>TRBJ2-5|14|TRBV5-1
CASSLAGQGETQYF
>TRBJ1-3|16|TRBV29-1
CSVDPGTRGSGNTIYF
>TRBJ2-1|16|TRBV18
CASSPLSSGFYNEQFF
>TRBJ2-2|18|TRBV28
CASSPYIGGFQNTGELFF
>TRBJ2-3|15|TRBV7-7
CASSLEGLCTDTQYF
>TRBJ1-2|15|TRBV13
CASSLLQASNYGYTF
>TRBJ1-5|15|TRBV11-2
CASSLGGLYNQPQHF
>TRBJ2-5|17|TRBV6-1
CASSGRDYPRGVETQYF
>TRBJ2-1|15|TRBV10-3
CAISLGDREVNEQFF
>TRBJ2-2|13|TRBV7-7
CASSPGGTGELFF
>TRBJ2-5|14|TRBV24-1
CATSDSTSGETQYF
>TRBJ2-5|15|TRBV27
CASSPTGQPGETQYF
>TRBJ1-1|14|TRBV6-5
CASRSTGRETEAFF
>TRBJ2-6|15|TRBV19
CASYQGSSGANVLTF
>TRBJ2-5|18|TRBV14
CASSQVISGSFREETQYF
>TRBJ2-7|16|TRBV4-2
CASSQDGAGGVYEQYF